Presented here are 6 T cell receptor beta chains from one specimen sequenced in a study of cytomegalovirus exposure and HLA in healthy donors. The PCR was carried out with 60 Vbeta primers and 13 Jbeta primers. Assay used: immunoSEQ multiplex PCR; TCRdb lists only in-frame clones, some missing. The data show hundreds of thousands of clones, with around 80% seen just once and roughly 0.71% held by the top ten. The sequenced sample consisted of PBMCs. These receptors all stem from a boy between 2 and 10 years old in good health and CMV-seronegative.

The chain has TRBV15 and TRBJ2-5, with D possibly TRBD1 on 5 matching bases. Germline CDR1 is LNHNV and CDR2 is YYDKDF (reference sequence). The CDR3 extends over 16 amino acids. V was trimmed by 1 base and J by 1 base, leaving 13 bases between them. For the CDR3, the DNA is TGTGCCACCAGCAGAGGAAGGGGTTCGACCCAAGAGACCCAGTACTTC. As protein: CATSRGRGSTQETQYF. The full variable domain, with the rest looked up from reference TRBV15 and TRBJ2-5, is DAMVIQNPRYQVTQFGKPVTLSCSQTLNHNVMYWYQQKSSQAPKLLFHYYDKDFNNEADTPDNFQSRRPNTSFCFLDIRSPGLGDTAMYLCATSRGRGSTQETQYFGPGTRLLVL.

The chain uses TRBV7-2 and TRBJ2-3; 9 bases are shared with TRBD2. V gave up 6 bases and J gave up 2 bases; unmatched junction bases: 6. Germline CDR1 SGHTA, CDR2 FQGNSA. This CDR3 contains 15 residues. DNA for the CDR3: TGTGCCAGCAGTTTGACTAGCGGTACCACAGATACGCAGTATTTT. Translating gives CASSLTSGTTDTQYF.

This chain connects TRBV27 to TRBJ1-5; 9 nucleotides line up with TRBD1. V lost 3 bases to trimming and J lost 6 bases; unmatched junction nucleotides: 6. The CDR3 length is 15 residues. Per the germline V gene, CDR1 is MNHEY and CDR2 is SMNVEV (reference sequence). This CDR3 reads CASSLSQGAIQPQHF. The CDR3 DNA sequence: TGTGCCAGCAGTTTGTCACAGGGGGCGATTCAGCCCCAGCATTTT.

The chain uses TRBV6-1 and TRBJ2-3; 11 nucleotides match TRBD2. The trim removed 1 base at V and 5 bases at J, leaving 5 bases unmatched. The CDR3 extends over 16 amino acids. Per germline, CDR1 MNHNS and CDR2 SASEGT. In DNA form, the CDR3 reads TGTGCCAGCAGTGAAGTCGGCCTAGCGGGAGGAGATACGCAGTATTTT. This encodes CASSEVGLAGGDTQYF.

This clone was recorded only once. V and J are TRBV30 and TRBJ2-2, with 15 bases that match TRBD2. Germline trimming cut 3 bases from V and 6 bases from J; bases unmatched to any gene: 8. CDR1 is GTSNPN and CDR2 is SVGIG in the germline V gene (reference sequence). This CDR3 has 17 residues. The CDR3 loop reads CAWSTGLAGGRAGELFF. CDR3 coding DNA: TGTGCCTGGAGCACTGGACTAGCGGGAGGGCGGGCCGGGGAGCTGTTTTTT.

This chain connects TRBV29-1 to TRBJ2-7; 13 nucleotides agree with TRBD2. Germline CDR1 SQVTM, CDR2 ANQGSEA. V was pared by 7 bases and J by 7 bases, with 7 bases of the junction left unmatched. This CDR3 contains 13 residues. CDR3 sequence (DNA): TGCAGCGCAACTAGCGGGAGGGCGTGGGAGCAGTACTTC. Translating gives CSATSGRAWEQYF.